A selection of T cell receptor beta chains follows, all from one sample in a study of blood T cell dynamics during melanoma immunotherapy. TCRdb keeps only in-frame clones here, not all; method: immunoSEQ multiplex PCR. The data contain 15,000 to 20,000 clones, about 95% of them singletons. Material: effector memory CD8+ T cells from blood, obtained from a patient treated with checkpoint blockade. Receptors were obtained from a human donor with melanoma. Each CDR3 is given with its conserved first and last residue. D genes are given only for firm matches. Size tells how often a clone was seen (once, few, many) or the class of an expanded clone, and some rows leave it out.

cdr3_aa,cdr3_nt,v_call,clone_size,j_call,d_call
CASSPRLRGLEQYF,TGTGCCAGCAGCCCGAGACTCAGGGGGCTCGAGCAGTACTTC,TRBV7-8,-,TRBJ2-7,TRBD1
CASSDRGPNEQFF,TGTGCCAGCAGTGACAGGGGGCCAAATGAGCAGTTCTTC,TRBV25-1,-,TRBJ2-1,TRBD1
CASRGAGWFF,TGTGCCAGCAGGGGCGCGGGGTGGTTCTTC,TRBV7-9,-,TRBJ2-1,-
CASSLGTGRREQYF,TGTGCCAGCAGCTTGGGGACTGGCAGAAGGGAGCAGTACTTC,TRBV11-2,-,TRBJ2-7,-
CASSESGTGAYEQYF,TGTGCCAGCAGTGAGTCCGGGACAGGGGCCTACGAGCAGTACTTC,TRBV2,-,TRBJ2-7,TRBD1
CASSVGQANYNEQFF,TGTGCCAGCAGCGTAGGCCAGGCCAACTACAATGAGCAGTTCTTC,TRBV9,-,TRBJ2-1,-
CASSWDRGSNEQFF,TGTGCCAGCAGTTGGGACAGGGGGTCGAATGAGCAGTTCTTC,TRBV28,-,TRBJ2-1,TRBD1
CASTTSGEVNEQFF,TGTGCCAGCACGACTAGCGGGGAGGTCAATGAGCAGTTCTTC,TRBV6-5,-,TRBJ2-1,TRBD2
CASSYTGELFF,TGTGCCAGCAGCTATACCGGGGAGCTGTTTTTT,TRBV7-9,-,TRBJ2-2,-
CASSAIDWTNEAFF,TGCGCCAGCAGTGCTATTGACTGGACTAATGAAGCTTTCTTT,TRBV10-1,-,TRBJ1-1,-
CASSAGTGGRDTQYF,TGTGCCAGCAGCGCTGGGACAGGGGGCAGAGATACGCAGTATTTT,TRBV5-5,-,TRBJ2-3,TRBD1
CSVAAGFYNEQFF,TGCAGCGTTGCAGCGGGGTTCTACAATGAGCAGTTCTTC,TRBV29-1,-,TRBJ2-1,TRBD2
CASSLVSGELFF,TGTGCCAGCAGCTTGGTGTCGGGGGAGCTGTTTTTT,TRBV9,-,TRBJ2-2,-
CASSFSPFKNEQFF,TGTGCCAGCAGTTTCTCTCCTTTTAAAAATGAGCAGTTCTTC,TRBV27,-,TRBJ2-1,-
CAISESGAVNTEAFF,TGTGCCATCAGTGAGAGTGGGGCGGTAAACACTGAAGCTTTCTTT,TRBV10-3,-,TRBJ1-1,-
CASSYGLVNEQFF,TGTGCCAGCAGTTACGGGTTGGTCAATGAGCAGTTCTTC,TRBV6-5,-,TRBJ2-1,-
CASRGDEAFF,TGTGCCAGCAGGGGGGATGAAGCTTTCTTT,TRBV2,-,TRBJ1-1,-
CASSFLGYSSYEQYF,TGCGCCAGCAGCTTCTTGGGGTATTCCTCCTACGAGCAGTACTTC,TRBV5-1,once,TRBJ2-7,-
CATSPLGGQPQHF,TGTGCCACCAGCCCATTAGGCGGGCAGCCCCAGCATTTT,TRBV15,-,TRBJ1-5,-
CASRLMGTEAFF,TGTGCCAGCAGATTGATGGGCACTGAAGCTTTCTTT,TRBV28,-,TRBJ1-1,-
CASRMGQVGREEQYF,TGTGCCAGCAGAATGGGACAGGTGGGCCGGGAGGAGCAGTACTTC,TRBV2,few,TRBJ2-7,TRBD1
CASSDGLAGVREQYF,TGTGCCAGCAGTGATGGACTAGCGGGAGTCCGCGAGCAGTACTTC,TRBV27,few,TRBJ2-7,TRBD2
CASSLPSYEQYF,TGTGCCAGCAGTTTGCCTTCCTACGAGCAGTACTTC,TRBV27,once,TRBJ2-7,-
CASSFIISGANVLTF,TGTGCCAGCAGCTTTATCATTTCTGGGGCCAACGTCCTGACTTTC,TRBV7-8,-,TRBJ2-6,-
CASSEQGAGQPQHF,TGTGCCAGCAGTGAACAGGGGGCAGGTCAGCCCCAGCATTTT,TRBV6-1,once,TRBJ1-5,TRBD1
CASRNLPGDSNQPQHF,TGTGCCAGCAGAAACCTGCCGGGGGATAGCAATCAGCCCCAGCATTTT,TRBV28,few,TRBJ1-5,-
CASSPGQQNHEQYF,TGTGCCAGCAGCCCGGGACAGCAAAACCACGAGCAGTACTTC,TRBV7-9,-,TRBJ2-7,TRBD1
CASSEGPRVPEAFF,TGTGCCAGCAGCGAGGGACCGCGGGTCCCTGAAGCTTTCTTT,TRBV5-5,-,TRBJ1-1,-
CAISEGGRAGTSNQPQHF,TGTGCCATCAGTGAGGGGGGCAGGGCAGGTACAAGCAATCAGCCCCAGCATTTT,TRBV10-3,-,TRBJ1-5,-
CASSYTGDTQYF,TGTGCCAGCAGTTACACCGGTGATACGCAGTATTTT,TRBV6-5,-,TRBJ2-3,-
CASGVHRGLAKNIQYF,TGTGCCAGCGGGGTACACAGGGGTCTGGCCAAAAACATTCAGTACTTC,TRBV28,-,TRBJ2-4,TRBD1
CASSLDGSSYEQYF,TGTGCCAGCAGTCTGGACGGGAGCTCCTACGAGCAGTACTTC,TRBV27,-,TRBJ2-7,-
CASSQVVLLGGSPYEQYF,TGCGCCAGCAGCCAAGTAGTATTACTGGGGGGGTCCCCCTACGAGCAGTACTTC,TRBV4-1,-,TRBJ2-7,TRBD2
CASSERDPIFVDEQFF,TGTGCCAGCAGCGAACGGGACCCAATATTTGTGGATGAGCAGTTCTTC,TRBV5-5,-,TRBJ2-1,-
CASTRKGRALTDTQYF,TGTGCCAGCACAAGAAAGGGGCGGGCCCTCACAGATACGCAGTATTTT,TRBV27,-,TRBJ2-3,-
CASSFIDTGELFF,TGTGCCAGCAGCTTTATCGACACCGGGGAGCTGTTTTTT,TRBV9,-,TRBJ2-2,-
CASSLAGLAGAYYEQYF,TGTGCCAGCAGTTTAGCCGGACTAGCGGGAGCCTACTACGAGCAGTACTTC,TRBV28,-,TRBJ2-7,TRBD2
CAILSSDEQYF,TGTGCCATTCTAAGCAGTGACGAGCAGTACTTC,TRBV2,-,TRBJ2-7,-
CASSLGGRSYNEQFF,TGTGCCAGCAGCTTGGGCGGGAGATCCTACAATGAGCAGTTCTTC,TRBV7-9,-,TRBJ2-1,TRBD2
CASSPPGQGHNEQFF,TGTGCCAGCAGTCCCCCGGGACAGGGCCACAATGAGCAGTTCTTC,TRBV27,-,TRBJ2-1,TRBD1
CASRYGANVLTF,TGTGCCAGTAGATACGGGGCCAACGTCCTGACTTTC,TRBV19,-,TRBJ2-6,-
CASSLDLLSEQYF,TGTGCCAGCAGCTTAGATTTGCTGAGCGAGCAGTACTTC,TRBV11-2,-,TRBJ2-7,-
CASSLDLEALSYEQYF,TGTGCCAGTAGCCTCGACCTCGAGGCACTCTCCTACGAGCAGTACTTC,TRBV19,-,TRBJ2-7,-
CASSVGPGAPEAFF,TGTGCCAGCAGTGTCGGGCCCGGGGCTCCTGAAGCTTTCTTT,TRBV6-5,-,TRBJ1-1,-
CASGQVGYEQYF,TGTGCCAGCGGACAGGTGGGATACGAGCAGTACTTC,TRBV7-9,-,TRBJ2-7,TRBD1
CASSQGLAGVGGRYEQYF,TGTGCCAGCAGCCAGGGACTAGCGGGAGTAGGGGGTCGGTACGAGCAGTACTTC,TRBV7-8,-,TRBJ2-7,TRBD2
CASSEDLSYEQYF,TGCGCCAGCAGTGAGGACCTGTCCTACGAGCAGTACTTC,TRBV10-1,-,TRBJ2-7,-
CASSVGGDSSYEQYF,TGTGCCAGCAGCGTAGGGGGGGATAGCTCCTACGAGCAGTACTTC,TRBV9,-,TRBJ2-7,-
CASSYSPDSYNEQFF,TGTGCCAGCAGTTATTCCCCGGACTCCTACAATGAGCAGTTCTTC,TRBV6-5,-,TRBJ2-1,-
CASSTFLGGLAGVKSYNEQFF,TGTGCCAGCAGTACCTTTCTCGGAGGCCTAGCGGGAGTAAAATCCTACAATGAGCAGTTCTTC,TRBV27,-,TRBJ2-1,TRBD2
CATSRETYEQYF,TGTGCCACCAGCAGAGAAACCTACGAGCAGTACTTC,TRBV15,-,TRBJ2-7,-
CASSISGGSYNEQFF,TGTGCCAGTAGTATCAGCGGTGGCTCCTACAATGAGCAGTTCTTC,TRBV19,-,TRBJ2-1,-